One sample yielded the 5 T cell receptor beta chains listed below, sequenced in a study of neurological immune-mediated disorders. Time point here: longitudinal time-point 3. In TCRdb, the 5' RACE reads were re-called with MiXCR into one record per CDR3 protein. The sample shows roughly 100,000 distinct CDR3 sequences, 11% of them seen only once. Sequences were obtained from PBMCs. These receptors came from a female donor with HTLV-1-associated myelopathy (HAM/TSP).

This clonotype was detected ten times or more. The V call is TRBV20-1, the J call TRBJ2-2; D may be TRBD2 (6 bases). Per the germline V gene, CDR1 is DFQATT and CDR2 is SNEGSKA (reference sequence). The CDR3 spans 14 residues. V lost 3 bases and J lost 2, with 10 bases in between. This CDR3 is CSASTGGNTGELFF. The CDR3 region has the DNA TGCAGTGCTAGCACCGGGGGAAACACCGGGGAGCTGTTTTTT.

This clonotype was observed many times. The CDR3 protein is CASSFSGPEQYF. DNA for the CDR3: TGCGCCAGCAGCTTTTCAGGGCCCGAGCAGTACTTC. V and J are TRBV5-1 and TRBJ2-7, with D possibly TRBD1 on 5 matching bases. V lost 2 bases and J lost 6, with 9 bases in between. The CDR3 covers 12 residues. Germline CDR1 is SGHRS and CDR2 is YFSETQ.

At least ten counts were recorded for this clonotype. This chain joins TRBV5-1 and TRBJ1-5; D remains unclear. This CDR3 region has 13 residues. The germline CDR1 and CDR2 sequences are SGHRS and YFSETQ. Between the trimmed V and J ends, which lost 2 bases and 6 bases, there was a span of 9 bases. The DNA of the CDR3 is TGCGCCAGCAGCTTTGAGGGCAGTCAGCCCCAGCATTTT. Translating gives CASSFEGSQPQHF.

In this sample, this clonotype turned up many times. The chain joins TRBV29-1 to TRBJ2-4; the D is unclear. The CDR3 has 14 amino acids. Trimming shortened V by 5 bases and J by 0 bases, and 11 bases separated the two germline ends. Germline assignment: CDR1 SQVTM and CDR2 ANQGSEA. CDR3 sequence reads: CSVLPQQAKNIQYF. The DNA for the CDR3 is TGCAGCGTTCTCCCCCAGCAAGCCAAAAACATTCAGTACTTC.

A few counts support this clonotype. The chain is built from TRBV20-1 and TRBJ1-4; D is undetermined. Germline V gene data show CDR1 as DFQATT and CDR2 as SNEGSKA (reference sequence). Trimming shortened V by 3 bases and J by 8 bases, and 13 bases separated the two germline ends. CDR3 length equals 13 residues. Here the CDR3 reads CSASLGRVEKLFF. CDR3 DNA: TGCAGTGCTAGTCTCGGACGGGTAGAAAAACTGTTTTTT.